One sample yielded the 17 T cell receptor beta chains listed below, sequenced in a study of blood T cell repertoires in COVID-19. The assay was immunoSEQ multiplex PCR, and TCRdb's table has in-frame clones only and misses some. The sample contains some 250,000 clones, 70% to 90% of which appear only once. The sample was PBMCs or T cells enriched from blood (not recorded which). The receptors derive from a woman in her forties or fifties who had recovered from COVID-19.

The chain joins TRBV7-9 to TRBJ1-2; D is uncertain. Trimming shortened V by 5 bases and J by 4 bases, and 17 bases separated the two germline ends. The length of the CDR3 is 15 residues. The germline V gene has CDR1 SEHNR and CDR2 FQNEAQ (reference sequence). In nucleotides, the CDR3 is TGTGCCAGCAGCCAAGTGGACGGCGAGGGCTATGGCTACACCTTC. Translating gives CASSQVDGEGYGYTF.

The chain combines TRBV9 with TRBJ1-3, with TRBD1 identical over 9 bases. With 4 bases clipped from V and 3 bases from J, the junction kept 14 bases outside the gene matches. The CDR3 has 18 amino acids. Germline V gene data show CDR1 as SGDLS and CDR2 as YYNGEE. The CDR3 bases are TGTGCCAGCAGCTTCTCCCCCACAGGGGGCTGGGATGGAAACACCATATATTTT. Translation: CASSFSPTGGWDGNTIYF.

CDR3 loop: CASSQVRAGVSYNEQFF. CDR3 sequence (DNA): TGCGCCAGCAGCCAAGTAAGGGCAGGGGTTTCGTACAATGAGCAGTTCTTC. The chain combines TRBV4-1 with TRBJ2-1; weak D call: TRBD1 (6 bases). V was pared by 1 base and J by 4 bases, with 17 bases between. The CDR3 contains 17 residues. CDR1 and CDR2 from the germline V gene are MGHRA and YSYEKL.

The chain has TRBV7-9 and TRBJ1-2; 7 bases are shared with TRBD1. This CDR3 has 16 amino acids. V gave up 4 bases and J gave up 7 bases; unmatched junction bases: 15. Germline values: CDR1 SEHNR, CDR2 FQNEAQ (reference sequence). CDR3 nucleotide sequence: TGTGCCAGCAGCTCGTCAGACAGGGACCGACTAGGTGGCTACACCTTC. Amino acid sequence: CASSSSDRDRLGGYTF.

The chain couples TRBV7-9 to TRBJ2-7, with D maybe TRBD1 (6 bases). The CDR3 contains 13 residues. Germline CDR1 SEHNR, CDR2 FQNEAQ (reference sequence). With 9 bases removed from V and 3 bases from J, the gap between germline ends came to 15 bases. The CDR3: CASRRDINYEQYF. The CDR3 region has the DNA TGTGCCAGTCGAAGGGACATAAACTACGAGCAGTACTTC.

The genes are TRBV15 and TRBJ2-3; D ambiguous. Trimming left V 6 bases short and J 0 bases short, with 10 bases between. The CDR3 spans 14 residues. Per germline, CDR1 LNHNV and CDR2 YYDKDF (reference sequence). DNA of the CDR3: TGTGCCACCAGTGTGATGGAGAGCACAGATACGCAGTATTTT. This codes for CATSVMESTDTQYF.

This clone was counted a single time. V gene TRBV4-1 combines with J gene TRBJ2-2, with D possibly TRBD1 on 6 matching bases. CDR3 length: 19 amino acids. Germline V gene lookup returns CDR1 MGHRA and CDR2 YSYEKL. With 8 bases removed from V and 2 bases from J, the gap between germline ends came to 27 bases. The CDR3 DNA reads TGCGCCAGCGATAATGGGGGCCTAGGCCGTGGACGCAACACCGGGGAGCTGTTTTTT. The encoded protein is CASDNGGLGRGRNTGELFF.

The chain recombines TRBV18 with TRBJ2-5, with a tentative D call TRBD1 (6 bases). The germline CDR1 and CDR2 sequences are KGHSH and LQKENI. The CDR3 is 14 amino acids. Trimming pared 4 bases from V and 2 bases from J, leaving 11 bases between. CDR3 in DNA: TGTGCCAGCTCACGGGACATTTCTCAAGAGACCCAGTACTTC. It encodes CASSRDISQETQYF.

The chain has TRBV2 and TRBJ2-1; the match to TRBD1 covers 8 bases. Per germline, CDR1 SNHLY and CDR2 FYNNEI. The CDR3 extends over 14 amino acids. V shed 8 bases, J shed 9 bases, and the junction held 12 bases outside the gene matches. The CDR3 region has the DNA TGTGCCAGCGGGGGGACAGGTCCCCGCACTGAGCAGTTCTTC. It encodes CASGGTGPRTEQFF. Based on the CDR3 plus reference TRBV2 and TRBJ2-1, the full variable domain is EPEVTQTPSHQVTQMGQEVILRCVPISNHLYFYWYRQILGQKVEFLVSFYNNEISEKSEIFDDQFSVERPDGSNFTLKIRSTKLEDSAMYFCASGGTGPRTEQFFGPGTRLTVL.

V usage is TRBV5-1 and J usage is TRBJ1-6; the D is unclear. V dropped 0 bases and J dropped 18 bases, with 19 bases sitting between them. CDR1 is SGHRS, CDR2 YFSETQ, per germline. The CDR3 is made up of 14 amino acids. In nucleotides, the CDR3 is TGCGCCAGCAGCTTGGATCCAGGCTCTTTCCCCAGCCACTTT. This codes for CASSLDPGSFPSHF.

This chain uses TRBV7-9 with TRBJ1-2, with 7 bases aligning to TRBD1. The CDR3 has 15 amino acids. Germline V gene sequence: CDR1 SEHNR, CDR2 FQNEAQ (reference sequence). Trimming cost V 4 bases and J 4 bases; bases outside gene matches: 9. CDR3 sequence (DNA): TGTGCCAGCAGCTCTGGGACAGCCTGGGGCTATGGCTACACCTTC. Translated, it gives CASSSGTAWGYGYTF.

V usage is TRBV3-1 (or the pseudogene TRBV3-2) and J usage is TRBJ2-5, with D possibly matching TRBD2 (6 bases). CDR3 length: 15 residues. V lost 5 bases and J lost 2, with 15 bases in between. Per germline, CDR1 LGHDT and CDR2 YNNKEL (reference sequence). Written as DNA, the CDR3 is TGTGCCAGCAGCGGTGGTCTAGCGCAACAAGAGACCCAGTACTTC. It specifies CASSGGLAQQETQYF.

CDR3 DNA: TGCGCCAGCAGCTTGGAAGGGGTCGGTGAGGCTGAAGCTTTCTTT. Amino acid sequence: CASSLEGVGEAEAFF. The chain has TRBV5-1 and TRBJ1-1, with D possibly TRBD1 on 5 matching bases. The germline CDR1 and CDR2 sequences are SGHRS and YFSETQ. Trimming took off 0 bases at V and 6 bases at J, with 15 bases between the two ends. There are 15 residues in the CDR3.

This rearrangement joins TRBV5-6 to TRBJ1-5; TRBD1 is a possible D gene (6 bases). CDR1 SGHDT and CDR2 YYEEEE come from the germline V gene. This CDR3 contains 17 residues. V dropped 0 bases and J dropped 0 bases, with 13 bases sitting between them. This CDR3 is CASSLGQAKYSNQPQHF. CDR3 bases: TGTGCCAGCAGCTTGGGACAGGCTAAATATAGCAATCAGCCCCAGCATTTT. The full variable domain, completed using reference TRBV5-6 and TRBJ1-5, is DAGVTQSPTHLIKTRGQQVTLRCSPKSGHDTVSWYQQALGQGPQFIFQYYEEEERQRGNFPDRFSGHQFPNYSSELNVNALLLGDSALYLCASSLGQAKYSNQPQHFGDGTRLSIL.

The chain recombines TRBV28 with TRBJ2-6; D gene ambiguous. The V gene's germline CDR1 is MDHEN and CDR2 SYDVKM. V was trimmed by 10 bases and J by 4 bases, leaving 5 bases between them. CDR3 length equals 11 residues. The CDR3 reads CAIMGANVLTF. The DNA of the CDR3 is TGTGCCATAATGGGGGCCAACGTCCTGACTTTC.

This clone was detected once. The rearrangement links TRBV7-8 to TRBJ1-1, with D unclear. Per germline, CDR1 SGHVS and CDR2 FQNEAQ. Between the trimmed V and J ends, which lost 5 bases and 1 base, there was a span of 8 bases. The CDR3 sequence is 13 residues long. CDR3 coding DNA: TGTGCCAGCAGCCCACAACAGAACACTGAAGCTTTCTTT. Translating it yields CASSPQQNTEAFF.

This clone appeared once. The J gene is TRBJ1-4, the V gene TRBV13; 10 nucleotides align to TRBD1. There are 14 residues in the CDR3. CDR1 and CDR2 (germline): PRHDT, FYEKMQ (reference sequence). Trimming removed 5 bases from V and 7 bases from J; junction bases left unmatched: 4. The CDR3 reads CASSPGQGVEKLFF. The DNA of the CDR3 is TGTGCCAGCAGCCCCGGACAGGGGGTTGAAAAACTGTTTTTT.